These 17 T cell receptor beta chains originate from one sample sequenced in a study of blood T cell repertoires in COVID-19. TCRdb's table, derived via immunoSEQ multiplex PCR, lists solely in-frame clones and lacks some. The sample yields about 160,000 clones, over 75% seen once. The sequencing input was peripheral blood. These receptors all stem from a man between 65 and 85 years old with acute or convalescent COVID-19.

The chain recombines TRBV9 with TRBJ1-1; D uncertain. This CDR3 has 14 residues. Trimming took off 4 bases at V and 4 bases at J, with 14 bases between the two ends. Germline-derived CDR1 and CDR2 are SGDLS and YYNGEE. CDR3 nucleotide sequence: TGTGCCAGCAGCCCTGCCGGGAGAATCACTGAAGCTTTCTTT. The encoded protein is CASSPAGRITEAFF.

This clone was seen a single time. The chain employs TRBV6-5 and TRBJ1-3; no reliable D call. The germline gives CDR1 MNHEY, CDR2 SVGAGI. Between the trimmed V and J ends, which lost 4 bases and 0 bases, there was a span of 10 bases. This CDR3 comprises 15 residues. The DNA for the CDR3 is TGTGCCAGCAGTTCAGGTCGGGGCTCTGGAAACACCATATATTTT. The encoded protein is CASSSGRGSGNTIYF.

This clone appeared many times. The rearrangement joins TRBV4-2 to TRBJ1-1; 8 nucleotides agree with TRBD1. Trimming took 3 bases from V and 3 from J; bases not matched to a gene: 3. CDR1 and CDR2 (germline): LGHNA, YNFKEQ. The CDR3 extends over 14 amino acids. CDR3: CASSQTQGDTEAFF. The CDR3 region has the DNA TGTGCCAGCAGCCAGACACAGGGGGACACTGAAGCTTTCTTT.

This chain uses TRBV6-5 with TRBJ1-1; 7 nucleotides align to TRBD1. V dropped 0 bases and J dropped 6; count of bases not matched to a gene: 7. CDR3 length equals 15 residues. Germline V gives CDR1 MNHEY, CDR2 SVGAGI. The CDR3 DNA is TGTGCCAGCAGTTACTCGACAGGGCCTAATGCTGAAGCTTTCTTT. As protein: CASSYSTGPNAEAFF.

The chain employs TRBV10-3 and TRBJ2-1; 7 nucleotides line up with TRBD2. There are 15 residues in the CDR3. The V and J ends lost 3 bases and 0 bases, in that order; junction bases with no gene match: 2. CDR1 and CDR2 from the germline V gene are ENHRY and SYGVKD. For the CDR3, the DNA is TGTGCCATCAGTGATTGGGGGGGCTCCTACAATGAGCAGTTCTTC. Amino acid sequence: CAISDWGGSYNEQFF.

V and J are TRBV7-9 and TRBJ1-6, with D hard to call. Germline V lookup: CDR1 SEHNR, CDR2 FQNEAQ (reference sequence). The CDR3 covers 15 residues. Trimming removed 7 bases from V and 0 bases from J, with 10 bases in between. The CDR3 bases are TGTGCCAGCATCGACACGAGCTCCTATAATTCACCCCTCCACTTT. This encodes CASIDTSSYNSPLHF.

This chain connects TRBV9 to TRBJ2-5, with 9 bases lining up with TRBD2. This CDR3 region has 15 residues. The V gene's germline CDR1 is SGDLS and CDR2 YYNGEE. Germline trimming cut 1 base from V and 2 bases from J; bases unmatched to any gene: 3. In nucleotides, the CDR3 is TGTGCCAGCAGCGTACTGGCGGGGGGGCAAGAGACCCAGTACTTC. It yields the protein CASSVLAGGQETQYF.

The chain combines TRBV24-1 with TRBJ1-2; TRBD1 matches at 7 bases. This CDR3 comprises 14 residues. V was pared by 7 bases and J by 0 bases, with 4 bases of the junction left unmatched. Germline CDR1 is KGHDR and CDR2 is SFDVKD. The CDR3 protein is CATSYGTANYGYTF. CDR3 nucleotides: TGTGCCACCAGCTACGGGACAGCTAACTATGGCTACACCTTC.

The rearrangement links TRBV30 to TRBJ2-1, with 10 bases aligning to TRBD2. The germline CDR1 and CDR2 sequences are GTSNPN and SVGIG (reference sequence). Trimming at V came to 3 bases and at J to 7 bases, leaving 12 bases not matched to a gene. The CDR3 covers 16 residues. The CDR3 DNA follows: TGTGCCTGGAGCGGGCTAGCGGGAGACTCATCGAATGAGCAGTTCTTC. Translation: CAWSGLAGDSSNEQFF.

This chain links TRBV7-6 with TRBJ2-5; perhaps TRBD1 as D (6 bases). CDR1 and CDR2 (germline): SGHVS, FNYEAQ. Trimming left V 1 base short and J 5 bases short, with 17 bases between. The CDR3 loop spans 16 amino acids. CDR3 protein: CASSLGLAGAGETQYF. The CDR3 region has the DNA TGTGCCAGCAGCTTAGGATTGGCAGGGGCAGGGGAGACCCAGTACTTC. Variable domain in full (rest from reference TRBV7-6 and TRBJ2-5): GAGVSQSPRYKVTKRGQDVALRCDPISGHVSLYWYRQALGQGPEFLTYFNYEAQQDKSGLPNDRFSAERPEGSISTLTIQRTEQRDSAMYRCASSLGLAGAGETQYFGPGTRLLVL.

V gene TRBV28 combines with J gene TRBJ2-2; tentatively, D is TRBD1 (8 bases). Germline-derived CDR1 and CDR2 are MDHEN and SYDVKM. Trimming stripped 6 bases from V and 6 bases from J, with 23 bases between. The CDR3 is made up of 17 amino acids. The CDR3 region is CASSTRTGREFAGELFF. CDR3 DNA sequence: TGTGCCAGCAGCACAAGGACAGGGAGGGAGTTCGCCGGGGAGCTGTTTTTT.

CDR3 residues: CASGLTGANTEAFF. The CDR3 bases are TGTGCTAGTGGTCTTACAGGGGCGAACACTGAAGCTTTCTTT. The gene calls are TRBV12-5 and TRBJ1-1, with 7 positions matching TRBD1. CDR1 and CDR2 from the germline V gene are LGHNT and FRNRAP. V gave up 5 bases and J gave up 1 base; unmatched junction bases: 4. The CDR3 is made up of 14 amino acids.

The chain has TRBV7-9 and TRBJ1-2; the D gene is possibly TRBD1 (5 bases). There are 14 residues in the CDR3. Trimming pared 5 bases from V and 3 bases from J, leaving 13 bases between. CDR1 is SEHNR and CDR2 is FQNEAQ in the germline V gene (reference sequence). CDR3: CASSRLGGDYGYTF. In nucleotides, the CDR3 is TGTGCCAGCAGCCGACTCGGGGGGGACTATGGCTACACCTTC.

This chain links TRBV5-5 with TRBJ1-6; D uncertain. The CDR3 is made up of 12 amino acids. The germline V and J ends were trimmed by 4 bases and 8 bases, with 7 bases remaining between them. Germline V gives CDR1 SGHKS, CDR2 YYEKEE (reference sequence). The CDR3 loop reads CASSTTDSPLHF. The CDR3 DNA reads as TGTGCCAGCAGCACAACAGATTCACCCCTCCACTTT.

The chain recombines TRBV19 with TRBJ2-4; 16 nucleotides agree with TRBD2. The CDR3 sequence is 18 residues long. J lost 1 base, V lost 6 bases, and 6 bases had no gene match. CDR1 LNHDA and CDR2 SQIVND come from the germline V gene (reference sequence). The CDR3 loop is CASSAGTSGRAAKNIQYF. In DNA, the CDR3 is TGTGCCAGTAGCGCCGGGACTAGCGGGAGGGCCGCCAAAAACATTCAGTACTTC.

This clone was seen only a few times. V gene TRBV7-2 combines with J gene TRBJ2-7; D is unresolved. V was cut by 1 base and J by 2 bases, with 6 bases left in between. This CDR3 comprises 13 residues. CDR1 and CDR2 (germline): SGHTA, FQGNSA. CDR3 nucleotides: TGTGCCAGCAGCTTAGAGACACCCTACGAGCAGTACTTC. Translation gives CASSLETPYEQYF.

The CDR3 is CASSLTSGRAADTQYF. In DNA, the CDR3 is TGTGCCAGCAGCCTTACTAGCGGGAGGGCCGCAGATACGCAGTATTTT. The chain links TRBV9 to TRBJ2-3, with 13 bases lining up with TRBD2. There are 16 residues in the CDR3. From germline, CDR1 is SGDLS and CDR2 YYNGEE. V gave up 4 bases and J gave up 4 bases; unmatched junction bases: 6.